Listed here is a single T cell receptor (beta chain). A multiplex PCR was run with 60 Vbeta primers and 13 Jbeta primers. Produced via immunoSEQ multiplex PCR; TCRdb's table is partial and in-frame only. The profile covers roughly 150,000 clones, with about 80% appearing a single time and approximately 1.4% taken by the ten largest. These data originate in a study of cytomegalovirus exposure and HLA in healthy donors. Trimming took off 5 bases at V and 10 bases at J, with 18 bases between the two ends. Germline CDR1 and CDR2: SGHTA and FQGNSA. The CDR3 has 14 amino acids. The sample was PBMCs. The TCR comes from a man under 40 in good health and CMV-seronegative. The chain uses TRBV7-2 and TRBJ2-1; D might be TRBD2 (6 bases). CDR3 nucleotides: TGTGCCAGCAGCCATCGGACCGAGGGAGGCGAGCAGTTCTTC. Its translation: CASSHRTEGGEQFF.